This T cell receptor beta chain was observed in a study of immune characterization of retroperitoneal liposarcoma (dated by TCRdb to between 2019 and 2020). The CDR3 has 16 amino acids, counting the end cysteine and phenylalanine. Just CDR3 DNA is preserved here, 48 bases in frame from base 1. The germline V and J ends show losses of 6 bases and 0 bases respectively, and no gene match explains 2 bases of the junction. In its sample, this clonotype was seen a few times. No antigen is known for it. The input lacks base qualities; no much larger clone sits a single base away. To prepare the library, PCR was applied. TCRdb shows the sequencer as NextSeq 500. Using fastp trimming at Q25 and MiXCR clonotype assembly, TCRdb reanalyzed the public sequencing data and kept in-frame beta chains. Every CDR3 protein is listed once, alongside the most common genes and DNA of its rows. In this sample the table shows around 3,200 distinct CDR3 sequences, about 46% of which occur a single time. Clones ranked in the top ten supply 40% of the sample.

Recombination joined TRBV12-3 or TRBV12-4 with TRBJ2-1; TRBD2 lines up with 13 middle nucleotides. This clonotype originated in a male donor with retroperitoneal liposarcoma. The sequenced sample consisted of tumor tissue. This receptor carries the CDR3 CASRRTSGSSYNEQFF. The DNA is as follows: TGTGCCAGCAGGAGGACTAGCGGGAGCTCCTACAATGAGCAGTTCTTC.